This TCR beta chain was sequenced for a study of T cell responses to AZD1222 COVID-19 vaccine. Regarding the study as a whole: Donors were mostly white British, more females; clonal diversity possibly underestimated. Only a handful of AZD1222 recipients, several in all, had baseline seropositivity. Repertoires were collected only later (after the peak T cell response had occurred).

This clone has only one observation. The antigen remains undetermined. Only in-frame clones appear in the TCRdb table, and some are missing; sequencing was by immunoSEQ multiplex PCR. This table holds some 140,000 clones, 80% to 90% found once. Pooled in the analysis were second doses at about 4 or about 12 weeks. Trimming left V 6 bases short and J 0 bases short, with 10 bases between. Germline V lookup: CDR1 LNHDA, CDR2 SQIVND (reference sequence). This CDR3 is built from 14 residues. This rearrangement joins TRBV19 to TRBJ2-3; D gene uncertain. The sequence came from an adult who received the AZD1222 COVID-19 vaccine. The input for sequencing was peripheral blood, taken 28 days after the second AZD1222 dose. The CDR3 reads CASRYTASTDTQYF. Here the CDR3 DNA reads TGTGCCAGTAGATACACAGCCAGCACAGATACGCAGTATTTT.